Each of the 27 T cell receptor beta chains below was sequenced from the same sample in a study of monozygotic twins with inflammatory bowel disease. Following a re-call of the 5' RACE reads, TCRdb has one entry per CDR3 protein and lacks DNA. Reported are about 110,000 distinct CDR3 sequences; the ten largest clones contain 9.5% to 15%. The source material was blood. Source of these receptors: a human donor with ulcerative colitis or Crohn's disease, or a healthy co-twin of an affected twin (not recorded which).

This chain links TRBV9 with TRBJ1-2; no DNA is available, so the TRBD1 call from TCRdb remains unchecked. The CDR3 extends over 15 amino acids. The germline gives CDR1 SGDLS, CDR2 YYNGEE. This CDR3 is CASSAGTGRRNGYTF.

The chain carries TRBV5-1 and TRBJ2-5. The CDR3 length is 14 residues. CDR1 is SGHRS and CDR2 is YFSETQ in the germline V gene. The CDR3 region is CASSLGLASETQYF.

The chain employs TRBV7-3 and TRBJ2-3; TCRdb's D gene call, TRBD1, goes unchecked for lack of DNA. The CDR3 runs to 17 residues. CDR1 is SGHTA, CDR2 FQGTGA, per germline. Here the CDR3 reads CASSLTGDRSSTDTQYF.

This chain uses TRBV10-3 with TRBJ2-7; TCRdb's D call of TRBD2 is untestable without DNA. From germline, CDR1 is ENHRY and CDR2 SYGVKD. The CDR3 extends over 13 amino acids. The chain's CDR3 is CAISDSGAYEQYF.

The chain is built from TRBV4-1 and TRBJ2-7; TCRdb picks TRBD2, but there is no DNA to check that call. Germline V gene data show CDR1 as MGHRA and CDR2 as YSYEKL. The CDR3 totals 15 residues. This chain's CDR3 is CASRSWSGRPREQYF.

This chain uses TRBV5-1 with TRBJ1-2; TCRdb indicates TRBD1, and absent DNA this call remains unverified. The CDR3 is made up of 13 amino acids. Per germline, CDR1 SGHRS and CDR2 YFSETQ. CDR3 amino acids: CASSLETGGRYTF. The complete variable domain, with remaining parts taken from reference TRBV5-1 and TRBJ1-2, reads KAGVTQTPRYLIKTRGQQVTLSCSPISGHRSVSWYQQTPGQGLQFLFEYFSETQRNKGNFPGRFSGRQFSNSRSEMNVSTLELGDSALYLCASSLETGGRYTFGSGTRLTVV.

CDR3 protein: CASSLNRDLEAFF. This chain connects TRBV7-6 to TRBJ1-1. CDR1 is SGHVS and CDR2 is FNYEAQ in the germline V gene. The CDR3 runs 13 residues.

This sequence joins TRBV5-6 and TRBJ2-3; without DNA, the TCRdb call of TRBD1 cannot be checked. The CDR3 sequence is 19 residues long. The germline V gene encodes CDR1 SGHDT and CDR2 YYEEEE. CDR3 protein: CASSLLILERGTRTDTQYF.

This CDR3 is CASSLAGVDYEQYF. The chain has TRBV12-3 or TRBV12-4 and TRBJ2-7. The CDR3 contains 14 residues.

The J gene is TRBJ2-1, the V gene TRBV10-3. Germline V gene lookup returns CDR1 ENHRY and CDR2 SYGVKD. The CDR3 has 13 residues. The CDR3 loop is CAISESRQNEQFF.

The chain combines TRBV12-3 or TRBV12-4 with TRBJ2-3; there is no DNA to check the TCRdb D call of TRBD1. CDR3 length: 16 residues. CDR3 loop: CASSSTRTGSTDTQYF.

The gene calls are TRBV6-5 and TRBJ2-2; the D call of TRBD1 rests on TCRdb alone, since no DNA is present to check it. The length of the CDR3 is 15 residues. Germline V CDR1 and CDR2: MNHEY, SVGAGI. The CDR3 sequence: CASSSFGIGTGELFF.

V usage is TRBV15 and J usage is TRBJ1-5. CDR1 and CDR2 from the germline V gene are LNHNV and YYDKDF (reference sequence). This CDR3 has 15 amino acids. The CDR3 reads CATSIGPDSNQPQHF.

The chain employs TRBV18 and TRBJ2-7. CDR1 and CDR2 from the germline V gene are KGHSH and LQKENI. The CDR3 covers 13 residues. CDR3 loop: CASSSTDTYEQYF.

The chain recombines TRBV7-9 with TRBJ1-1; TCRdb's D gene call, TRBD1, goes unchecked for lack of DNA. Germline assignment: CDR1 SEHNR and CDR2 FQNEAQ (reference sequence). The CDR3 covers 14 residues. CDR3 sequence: CASSLDLGGTEAFF.

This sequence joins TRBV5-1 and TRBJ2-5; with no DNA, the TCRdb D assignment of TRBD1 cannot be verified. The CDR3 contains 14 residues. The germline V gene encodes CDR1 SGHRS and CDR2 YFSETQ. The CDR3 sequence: CASSLALSPETQYF.

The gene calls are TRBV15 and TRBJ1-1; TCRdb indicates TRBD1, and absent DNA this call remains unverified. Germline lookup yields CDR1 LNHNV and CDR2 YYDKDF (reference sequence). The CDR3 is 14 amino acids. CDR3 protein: CATSKGQVNTEAFF.

The CDR3 is CSVAANSYEQYF. This sequence joins TRBV29-1 and TRBJ2-7. The CDR3 has 12 amino acids. In germline, CDR1 is SQVTM, CDR2 ANQGSEA.

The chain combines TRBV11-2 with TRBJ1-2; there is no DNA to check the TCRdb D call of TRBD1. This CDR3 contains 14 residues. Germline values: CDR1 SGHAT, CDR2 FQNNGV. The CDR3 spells CASSRNRGDYGYTF.

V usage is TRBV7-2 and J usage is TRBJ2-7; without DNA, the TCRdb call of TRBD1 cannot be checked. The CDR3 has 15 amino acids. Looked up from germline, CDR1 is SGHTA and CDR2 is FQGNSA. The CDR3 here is CASSLRGLLSYEQYF. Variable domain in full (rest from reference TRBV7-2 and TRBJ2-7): GAGVSQSPSNKVTEKGKDVELRCDPISGHTALYWYRQSLGQGLEFLIYFQGNSAPDKSGLPSDRFSAERTGGSVSTLTIQRTQQEDSAVYLCASSLRGLLSYEQYFGPGTRLTVT.

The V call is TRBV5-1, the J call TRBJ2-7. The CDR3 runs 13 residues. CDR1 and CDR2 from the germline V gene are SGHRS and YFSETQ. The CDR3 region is CASSLGNGDEQYF.

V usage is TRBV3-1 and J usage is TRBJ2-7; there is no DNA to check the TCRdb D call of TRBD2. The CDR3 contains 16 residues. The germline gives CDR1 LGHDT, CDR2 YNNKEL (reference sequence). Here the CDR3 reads CASSQTLREGSYEQYF.

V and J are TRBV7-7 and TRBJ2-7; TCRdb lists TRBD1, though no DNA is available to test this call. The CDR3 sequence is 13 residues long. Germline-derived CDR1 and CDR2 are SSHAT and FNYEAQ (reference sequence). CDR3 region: CASSYQGSYEQYF.

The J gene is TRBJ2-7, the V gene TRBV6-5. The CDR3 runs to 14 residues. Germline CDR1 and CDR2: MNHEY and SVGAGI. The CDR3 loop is CASSYSWSSYEQYF.

The CDR3 region is CASSPILAGQVNNEQFF. This chain joins TRBV18 and TRBJ2-1; TCRdb selects TRBD2, and the lack of DNA leaves this call unchecked. The CDR3 runs 17 residues. Germline V gives CDR1 KGHSH, CDR2 LQKENI.

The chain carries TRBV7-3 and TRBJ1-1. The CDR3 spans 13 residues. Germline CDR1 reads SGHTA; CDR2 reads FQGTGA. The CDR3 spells CASSSTFNTEAFF.

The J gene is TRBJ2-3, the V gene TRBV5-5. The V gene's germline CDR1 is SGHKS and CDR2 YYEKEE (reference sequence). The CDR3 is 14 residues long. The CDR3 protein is CASSLNGRTDTQYF.